The 15 T cell receptor beta chains given below trace back to one sample, sequenced in a study of T cells in tuberculosis. This table comes from immunoSEQ multiplex PCR, and its TCRdb copy is limited to in-frame clones, with some not included. The table records 30,000 to 35,000 clones, 80% to 95% of them present only once. The sequencing input was PBMCs. Source of these receptors: a donor between 10 and 35 years old with latent tuberculosis or without tuberculosis infection.

The chain employs TRBV19 and TRBJ1-1, with 9 bases lining up with TRBD1. V lost 4 bases and J lost 1; bases outside the gene matches: 7. CDR3 length: 16 residues. From germline, CDR1 is LNHDA and CDR2 SQIVND (reference sequence). For the CDR3, the DNA is TGTGCCAGTAGTACGACCCCGGGACAGGGGAACACTGAAGCTTTCTTT. Protein: CASSTTPGQGNTEAFF.

J is TRBJ2-7 and V is TRBV27, with D perhaps matching TRBD1 (5 bases). CDR3 length: 14 residues. V was trimmed by 3 bases and J by 3 bases, leaving 12 bases between them. CDR1 and CDR2 from the germline V gene are MNHEY and SMNVEV (reference sequence). The chain's CDR3 is CASSFGSRDYEQYF. The CDR3 bases are TGTGCCAGCAGTTTCGGTAGCAGGGACTACGAGCAGTACTTC.

CDR3 bases: TGTGCCAGCAGCGGTGGACAGGGGGACATATCCCCCTACAATGAGCAGTTCTTC. It translates to CASSGGQGDISPYNEQFF. The chain is built from TRBV7-9 and TRBJ2-1; 10 nucleotides match TRBD1. Germline V gene data show CDR1 as SEHNR and CDR2 as FQNEAQ (reference sequence). The J segment lost 2 bases and the V segment lost 5 bases, leaving 12 bases of the junction unmatched. This CDR3 is 18 amino acids long.

The CDR3 loop is CSVEGSRQGTEQYF. The CDR3 nucleotides are TGCAGCGTTGAAGGATCAAGACAGGGTACCGAGCAGTACTTC. The V call is TRBV29-1, the J call TRBJ2-7; 7 positions agree with TRBD1. Germline V gene sequence: CDR1 SQVTM, CDR2 ANQGSEA. Trimming at V came to 1 base and at J to 6 bases, leaving 9 bases not matched to a gene. The CDR3 contains 14 residues.

The chain uses TRBV10-3 and TRBJ1-1; D not resolved. The CDR3 covers 14 residues. V gave up 5 bases and J gave up 0 bases, with 10 bases separating them. The germline CDR1 and CDR2 sequences are ENHRY and SYGVKD. The CDR3: CAISQTNMNTEAFF. The CDR3 DNA sequence: TGTGCCATCAGTCAGACAAATATGAACACTGAAGCTTTCTTT.

This clone occurred once. The chain recombines TRBV7-2 with TRBJ2-7, with 7 bases lining up with TRBD2. Germline V gives CDR1 SGHTA, CDR2 FQGNSA. With 3 bases clipped from V and 6 bases from J, the junction kept 5 bases outside the gene matches. CDR3 length: 13 amino acids. CDR3 in DNA: TGTGCCAGCAGCTTCGGGGGGTACGGCGAGCAGTACTTC. Amino acid sequence: CASSFGGYGEQYF.

The chain has TRBV27 and TRBJ2-7; TRBD2 matches at 9 bases. The length of the CDR3 is 15 residues. Germline lookup yields CDR1 MNHEY and CDR2 SMNVEV (reference sequence). J was trimmed by 4 bases and V by 7 bases; bases with no gene match: 11. CDR3 residues: CASNPLSGGSYEQYF. In nucleotides, the CDR3 is TGTGCCAGCAACCCCCTTAGCGGGGGCTCATACGAGCAGTACTTC.

The chain couples TRBV28 to TRBJ2-2; no firm D call. Germline V gene data show CDR1 as MDHEN and CDR2 as SYDVKM. V lost 5 bases and J 8 bases, leaving 9 bases between the germline ends. The CDR3 has 12 residues. DNA of the CDR3: TGTGCCAGCAGTCCTAACTGGGGGGAGCTGTTTTTT. It codes for CASSPNWGELFF. Variable domain in full (rest from reference TRBV28 and TRBJ2-2): DVKVTQSSRYLVKRTGEKVFLECVQDMDHENMFWYRQDPGLGLRLIYFSYDVKMKEKGDIPEGYSVSREKKERFSLILESASTNQTSMYLCASSPNWGELFFGEGSRLTVL.

The chain carries TRBV29-1 and TRBJ2-7; possibly TRBD1 for D (7 bases). Germline V CDR1 and CDR2: SQVTM, ANQGSEA. The CDR3 consists of 14 residues. V was cut by 6 bases and J by 0 bases, with 15 bases left in between. In DNA form, the CDR3 reads TGCAGCGTCGCGGGACAGAGACGCTCCTACGAGCAGTACTTC. Its translation is CSVAGQRRSYEQYF.

This clone was counted once. V and J are TRBV6-6 and TRBJ2-7; TRBD2 matches 13 bases. The ends lost 2 bases at V and 3 bases at J; junction bases unmatched: 4. The V gene's germline CDR1 is MNHNY and CDR2 SVGAGI (reference sequence). The CDR3 sequence is 16 residues long. The CDR3 spells CASSYGGLAGDYEQYF. CDR3 DNA sequence: TGTGCCAGCAGTTACGGAGGACTAGCGGGGGACTACGAGCAGTACTTC.

The chain links TRBV27 to TRBJ2-7, with 9 bases fitting TRBD1. Germline V gene sequence: CDR1 MNHEY, CDR2 SMNVEV (reference sequence). The CDR3 spans 16 residues. The junction had 9 bases not matched to a gene; V was cut back by 0 bases and J by 6 bases. CDR3 sequence (DNA): TGTGCCAGCAGTTTATCTTCCGGGACAGGGCCCCTCGAGCAGTACTTC. Translating gives CASSLSSGTGPLEQYF.

This chain links TRBV7-2 with TRBJ1-3; D is uncertain. The CDR3 is 15 residues long. Deletions cut 5 bases from V and 5 bases from J, with 16 bases between. CDR1 is SGHTA and CDR2 is FQGNSA in the germline V gene. CDR3 amino acids: CASSPHGGGRNTIYF. Written as DNA, the CDR3 is TGTGCCAGCAGCCCCCACGGTGGAGGGCGAAACACCATATATTTT.

The rearrangement links TRBV4-1 to TRBJ2-2, with TRBD1 identical over 7 bases. J gave up 7 bases and V 6 bases, and 11 bases lay outside the gene matches. Germline V gene data show CDR1 as MGHRA and CDR2 as YSYEKL. The CDR3 extends over 15 amino acids. The CDR3 is CASRPRTGGSGELFF. The CDR3 nucleotides are TGCGCCAGCAGACCTCGGACAGGCGGAAGCGGGGAGCTGTTTTTT.

This chain connects TRBV7-2 to TRBJ1-5; no clear D gene. The V gene lost 0 bases and the J gene lost 1 base, with 10 bases spanning the gap. Germline loops: CDR1 SGHTA, CDR2 FQGNSA. CDR3 length equals 16 residues. The DNA of the CDR3 is TGTGCCAGCAGCTTAGCCGGCGGGCTGAGCAATCAGCCCCAGCATTTT. Translated: CASSLAGGLSNQPQHF.

CDR3 sequence (DNA): TGTGCCAGCAGTTACAGCGGGGTACAGCCCCAGCATTTT. This translates into CASSYSGVQPQHF. The chain uses TRBV6-5 and TRBJ1-5; D unresolved. Trimming removed 2 bases from V and 7 bases from J, with 9 bases in between. Germline V gene sequence: CDR1 MNHEY, CDR2 SVGAGI. This CDR3 has 13 residues.